Listed below are T cell receptor beta chains from one sample, sequenced in a study of regulatory T cells in long-lasting Graves disease. TCRdb recomputed calls from the multiplex PCR reads with MiXCR, one row per CDR3 protein. This table holds 400,000 to 450,000 distinct CDR3 sequences, less than 25% found once. The source was peripheral blood mononuclear cells (PBMCs), collected when the disease was refractory, from a patient treated with antithyroid drugs. These TCRs come from a female donor with Graves disease. CDR3s include the opening cysteine and the closing phenylalanine or tryptophan. Clone size is given for some rows only: seen once, a few or many times, or a class if the clone is expanded.

j_gene: TRBJ2-1
v_gene: TRBV27
abundance: NA
CDR3aa: CASSPLATYNEQFF

j_gene: TRBJ2-7
v_gene: TRBV6-4
abundance: few
CDR3aa: CASSYSHLDRGNYEQYF

j_gene: TRBJ1-6
v_gene: TRBV30
abundance: NA
CDR3aa: CAWSKRGQINSPLHF

j_gene: TRBJ1-5
v_gene: TRBV27
abundance: few
CDR3aa: CASSLQGLHQPQHF

j_gene: TRBJ1-2
v_gene: TRBV6-2/TRBV6-3
abundance: NA
CDR3aa: CASRVREDRSYGYTF

j_gene: TRBJ1-4
v_gene: TRBV15
abundance: NA
CDR3aa: CATSRVFYNNEKLFF

j_gene: TRBJ1-1
v_gene: TRBV29-1
abundance: NA
CDR3aa: CSVKDMNTEAFF

j_gene: TRBJ1-1
v_gene: TRBV7-3
abundance: few
CDR3aa: CASSSTGATEAFF

j_gene: TRBJ1-1
v_gene: TRBV30
abundance: NA
CDR3aa: CARRGSGNTEAFF

j_gene: TRBJ2-7
v_gene: TRBV29-1
abundance: few
CDR3aa: CSVGNGTRVDEQYF